In this sample, the clone carrying this T cell receptor beta chain turned up many times. Its specificity is unknown. Starting from genomic DNA, TCR beta CDR3 was amplified through two-round multiplex PCR. The authors ran first-round PCR with primers specific to each TRBV and TRBJ gene. TCRdb fed the multiplex PCR reads into MiXCR, producing one record per CDR3 protein. Among 51,000 or so distinct CDR3 sequences, 30% to 35% were seen once, and the ten largest hold approximately 9%. The V end was cut by 3 bases, the J end by 4 bases, with 13 bases between. Looked up from germline, CDR1 is DFQATT and CDR2 is SNEGSKA (reference sequence). This CDR3 has 13 residues. This sample was included in a study of prognosis after radiotherapy for stage I lung cancer. Study details: Deemed medically inoperable were all patients with non-small cell lung cancer. A biologically effective dose of at least 100 Gy came via 3-5 SBRT fractions. General study results and limits: Shannon entropy after stereotactic body radiation therapy was lower in patients who developed distant metastases.

Researchers took approximately 6 milliliters of peripheral blood at each of two time points. Source: PBMCs, taken before or after stereotactic body radiation therapy (not recorded which). The TCR comes from a donor over 45 with non-small cell lung cancer. This rearrangement joins TRBV20-1 to TRBJ2-7; D is possibly TRBD1 or TRBD2 (5 bases each). The CDR3, as DNA: TGCAGTGCTAGGAGGGGCCTAGTTTACGAGCAGTACTTC. Protein sequence: CSARRGLVYEQYF.